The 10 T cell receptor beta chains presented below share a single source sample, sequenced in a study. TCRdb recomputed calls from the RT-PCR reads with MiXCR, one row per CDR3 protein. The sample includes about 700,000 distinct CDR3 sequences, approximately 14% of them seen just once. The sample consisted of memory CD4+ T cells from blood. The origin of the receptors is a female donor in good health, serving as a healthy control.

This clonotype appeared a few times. CDR3 in amino acids: CASSRLAGSREQYF. The CDR3 nucleotides read TGTGCCAGCAGTCGACTAGCGGGTTCCCGCGAGCAGTACTTC. The rearrangement uses TRBV3-1 and TRBJ2-7; 10 bases fit TRBD2. CDR1 LGHDT and CDR2 YNNKEL come from the germline V gene (reference sequence). J was trimmed by 6 bases and V by 6 bases; bases with no gene match: 8. The CDR3 extends over 14 amino acids.

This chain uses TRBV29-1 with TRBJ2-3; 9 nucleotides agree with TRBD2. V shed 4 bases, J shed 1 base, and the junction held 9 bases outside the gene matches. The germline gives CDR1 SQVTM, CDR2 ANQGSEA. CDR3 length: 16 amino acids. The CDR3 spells CSVAEAASGGTDTQYF. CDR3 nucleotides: TGCAGCGTTGCGGAGGCGGCTAGCGGGGGCACAGATACGCAGTATTTT.

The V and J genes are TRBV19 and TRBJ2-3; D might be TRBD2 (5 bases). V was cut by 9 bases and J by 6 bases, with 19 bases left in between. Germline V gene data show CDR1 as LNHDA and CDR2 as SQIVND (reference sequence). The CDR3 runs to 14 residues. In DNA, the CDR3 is TGTGCCAGCCGCACCGGGGAAGGATACGATACGCAGTATTTT. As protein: CASRTGEGYDTQYF.

CDR3 in DNA: TGTGCCAGCAAACTTCTAGCCGGTGGGGCCTACGAGCAGTACTTC. The encoded protein is CASKLLAGGAYEQYF. The rearrangement joins TRBV27 to TRBJ2-7; possible D gene TRBD2, 5 bases. CDR1 and CDR2 from the germline V gene are MNHEY and SMNVEV (reference sequence). Trimming took off 7 bases at V and 2 bases at J, with 18 bases between the two ends. The CDR3 covers 15 residues.

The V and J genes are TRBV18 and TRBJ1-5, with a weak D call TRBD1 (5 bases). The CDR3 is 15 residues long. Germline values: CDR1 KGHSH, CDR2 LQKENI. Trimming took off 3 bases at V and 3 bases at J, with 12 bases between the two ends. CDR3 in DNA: TGTGCCAGCTCACCGGGAGGGACTAACAATCAGCCCCAGCATTTT. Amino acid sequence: CASSPGGTNNQPQHF.

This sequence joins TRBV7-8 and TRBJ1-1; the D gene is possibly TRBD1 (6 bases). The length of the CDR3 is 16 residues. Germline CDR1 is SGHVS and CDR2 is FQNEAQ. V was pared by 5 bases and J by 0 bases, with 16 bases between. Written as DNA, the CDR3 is TGTGCCAGCAGCAAAGGGGTCGGGACAATGAACACTGAAGCTTTCTTT. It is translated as CASSKGVGTMNTEAFF.

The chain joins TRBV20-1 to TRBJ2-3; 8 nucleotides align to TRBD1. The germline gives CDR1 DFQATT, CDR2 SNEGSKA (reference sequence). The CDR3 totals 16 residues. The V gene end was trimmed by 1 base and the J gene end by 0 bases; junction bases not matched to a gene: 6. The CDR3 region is CSARARGQGSTDTQYF. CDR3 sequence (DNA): TGCAGTGCTAGAGCAAGAGGACAGGGAAGCACAGATACGCAGTATTTT.

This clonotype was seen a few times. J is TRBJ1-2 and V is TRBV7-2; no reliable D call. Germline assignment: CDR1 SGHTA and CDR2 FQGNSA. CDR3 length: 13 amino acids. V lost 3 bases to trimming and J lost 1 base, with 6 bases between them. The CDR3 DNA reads TGTGCCAGCAGCTTCATGGTTAACTATGGCTACACCTTC. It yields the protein CASSFMVNYGYTF.

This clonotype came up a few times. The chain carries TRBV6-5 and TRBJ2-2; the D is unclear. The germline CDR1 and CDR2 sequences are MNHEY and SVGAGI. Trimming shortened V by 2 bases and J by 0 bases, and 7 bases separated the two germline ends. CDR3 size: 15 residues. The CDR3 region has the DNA TGTGCCAGCAGTTACGACTCCACGAACACCGGGGAGCTGTTTTTT. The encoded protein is CASSYDSTNTGELFF.

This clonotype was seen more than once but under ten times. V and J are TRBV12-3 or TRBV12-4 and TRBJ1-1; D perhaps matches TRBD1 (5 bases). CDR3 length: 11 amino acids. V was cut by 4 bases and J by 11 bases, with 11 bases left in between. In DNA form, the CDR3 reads TGTGCCAGCAGTTGGCAGGGAGGTGCTTTCTTT. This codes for CASSWQGGAFF.